The rows below give T cell receptor beta chains drawn from one sample of a study of CXCR3-negative and CXCR3-positive naive CD8 T cells. TCRdb re-analyzed the 5' RACE reads; it lists each CDR3 protein once, without DNA. The sample table includes approximately 45,000 distinct CDR3 sequences. Sequenced: memory CD8+ T cells from blood. These receptors were taken from a human donor in good health. Some clones in this sample may be carry-over from other donors' samples. CDR3s include the opening cysteine and the closing phenylalanine or tryptophan.

V	J	CDR3
TRBV28	TRBJ2-7	CASSLLAGVDYEQYF
TRBV29-1	TRBJ2-3	CSVEWRGDNTDTQYF
TRBV4-2	TRBJ2-3	CASSQPFGDTQYF
TRBV29-1	TRBJ2-1	CSVEDPSSYNEQFF
TRBV20-1	TRBJ2-7	CSARDWRSSGQYF
TRBV20-1	TRBJ2-7	CSARDIALEQYF
TRBV13	TRBJ2-1	CASSLAGQGRIQNEQFF
TRBV7-9	TRBJ2-1	CASSPSGAEGLQFF
TRBV6-2/TRBV6-3	TRBJ1-1	CASSYGGGTEAFF
TRBV12-3/TRBV12-4	TRBJ2-3	CASSLGLAGPGDTQYF
TRBV12-3/TRBV12-4	TRBJ2-7	CASSFEGSYEQYF
TRBV7-2	TRBJ2-1	CASSLEYGGSHNEQFF
TRBV29-1	TRBJ2-1	CSVEWDRENEQFF
TRBV4-2	TRBJ2-1	CASSQDGTSAYNEQFF
TRBV6-4	TRBJ2-3	CASSERGDTDTQYF
TRBV28	TRBJ1-2	CASSLSVGQERTYGYTF
TRBV28	TRBJ2-3	CASREAGVADTQYF
TRBV29-1	TRBJ2-7	CSVGNRGYEQYF
TRBV15	TRBJ2-3	CATSSTGGHTQYF
TRBV5-1	TRBJ2-3	CASSLRGLAESTDTQYF
TRBV5-1	TRBJ2-7	CASSWETDYEQYF
TRBV18	TRBJ2-7	CASSPGQGYYEQYF
TRBV29-1	TRBJ1-2	CSATSQETYGYTF
TRBV10-3	TRBJ1-1	CAISQGAGAFF
TRBV7-9	TRBJ2-3	CASSQPGSTDTQYF
TRBV29-1	TRBJ2-1	CSVRGDPSGIHNEQFF
TRBV28	TRBJ2-7	CASRPSGSSGEQYF
TRBV7-6	TRBJ2-2	CASSQAAGDPDTGELFF
TRBV25-1	TRBJ2-7	CASSEFGREVEQYF
TRBV29-1	TRBJ2-1	CSVALAYNEQFF
TRBV12-3/TRBV12-4	TRBJ2-1	CASSALSGGADEQFF
TRBV19	TRBJ2-1	CASSANRVPTYNEQFF
TRBV10-3	TRBJ2-2	CATSLGKAGFNPGELFF
TRBV7-9	TRBJ2-1	CASSLVSEQFF